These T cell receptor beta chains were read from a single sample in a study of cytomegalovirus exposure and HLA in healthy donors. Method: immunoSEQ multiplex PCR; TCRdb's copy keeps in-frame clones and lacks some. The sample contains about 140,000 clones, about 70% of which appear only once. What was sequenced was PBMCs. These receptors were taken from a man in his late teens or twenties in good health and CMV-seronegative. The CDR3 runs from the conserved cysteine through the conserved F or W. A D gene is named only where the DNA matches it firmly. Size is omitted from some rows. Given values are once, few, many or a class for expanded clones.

CAWSEQASSTDTQYF | TGTGCCTGGAGTGAACAGGCTTCTAGCACAGATACGCAGTATTTT | TRBV30 | . | TRBJ2-3 | .
CASSSPTGPRLQRNTEAFF | TGTGCCAGCAGCTCACCGACAGGGCCCCGATTACAAAGGAACACTGAAGCTTTCTTT | TRBV5-5 | TRBD1 | TRBJ1-1 | .
CASSSAPTGVMSGYTF | TGTGCCAGCAGCTCGGCGCCGACAGGGGTTATGTCTGGCTACACCTTC | TRBV5-8 | TRBD1 | TRBJ1-2 | .
CASSGTSGRAPAEQYF | TGTGCCAGCAGCGGGACTAGCGGGAGGGCCCCCGCCGAGCAGTACTTC | TRBV27 | TRBD2 | TRBJ2-7 | .
CASSPGNYGYTF | TGTGCCAGCAGCCCGGGGAACTATGGCTACACCTTC | TRBV4-2 | . | TRBJ1-2 | .
CASSLYGTGKVETQYF | TGTGCCAGCAGCTTGTACGGGACAGGGAAAGTAGAGACCCAGTACTTC | TRBV5-6 | TRBD1 | TRBJ2-5 | .
CASSLTLAGDPSYEQYF | TGTGCCAGCAGCTTGACACTAGCGGGGGATCCCTCCTACGAGCAGTACTTC | TRBV5-6 | TRBD2 | TRBJ2-7 | few
CASSLWTGRNYGYTF | TGTGCCAGCAGCTTATGGACAGGGCGAAACTATGGCTACACCTTC | TRBV7-9 | TRBD1 | TRBJ1-2 | .
CASSIQGRVGYTF | TGTGCCAGCAGCATCCAGGGGAGAGTGGGCTACACCTTC | TRBV28 | . | TRBJ1-2 | few
CASNVHGRDSYEQYF | TGTGCCAGCAACGTCCATGGTCGGGACTCCTACGAGCAGTACTTC | TRBV2 | . | TRBJ2-7 | .
CASSRGQGGPGELFF | TGTGCCAGCAGCAGGGGACAGGGTGGTCCCGGGGAGCTGTTTTTT | TRBV6-6 | TRBD1 | TRBJ2-2 | once
CASRPDRGNQPQHF | TGTGCCAGCAGGCCGGACAGGGGAAATCAGCCCCAGCATTTT | TRBV2 | TRBD1 | TRBJ1-5 | .
CASTPLDRAVEKLFF | TGTGCCAGTACCCCCCTCGACAGGGCGGTTGAAAAACTGTTTTTT | TRBV19 | TRBD1 | TRBJ1-4 | .
CASSGGGAGYTF | TGTGCCAGCAGTGGCGGGGGCGCTGGCTACACCTTC | TRBV6-5 | . | TRBJ1-2 | .
CASRWAGQPHYEQYF | TGTGCCAGCAGGTGGGCGGGACAGCCTCACTACGAGCAGTACTTC | TRBV27 | . | TRBJ2-7 | .
CASSVSGELSTDTQYF | TGTGCCAGCAGTGTGTCGGGGGAGTTGAGTACAGATACGCAGTATTTT | TRBV6-4 | . | TRBJ2-3 | once
CASWASGYNEQFF | TGTGCCAGTTGGGCTAGCGGCTACAATGAGCAGTTCTTC | TRBV30 | TRBD2 | TRBJ2-1 | .
CASSETPGQGAFGYTF | TGTGCCAGCAGTGAAACCCCCGGACAGGGGGCGTTTGGCTACACCTTC | TRBV6-1 | TRBD1 | TRBJ1-2 | .
CATSRGQVANTGELFF | TGTGCCACCAGCAGGGGACAGGTCGCGAACACCGGGGAGCTGTTTTTT | TRBV15 | TRBD1 | TRBJ2-2 | .
CASSPMLLGQNTEAFF | TGTGCCAGCAGCCCTATGCTTTTGGGACAGAACACTGAAGCTTTCTTT | TRBV4-2 | . | TRBJ1-1 | .
CASSGGGTDTQYF | TGTGCCAGCTCCGGGGGGGGCACAGATACGCAGTATTTT | TRBV28 | TRBD2 | TRBJ2-3 | .
CAISDVETSTDTQYF | TGTGCCATCAGTGACGTGGAGACTAGCACAGATACGCAGTATTTT | TRBV10-3 | . | TRBJ2-3 | once
CASSPQGDQPQHF | TGTGCCAGCAGCCCACAGGGGGATCAGCCCCAGCATTTT | TRBV7-8 | TRBD1 | TRBJ1-5 | .
CASQRRDYGYTF | TGTGCCAGTCAAAGGAGAGACTATGGCTACACCTTC | TRBV19 | . | TRBJ1-2 | .
CASSIRGQGLISEKLFF | TGTGCCAGTAGTATCCGGGGACAGGGGTTGATTAGTGAAAAACTGTTTTTT | TRBV19 | TRBD1 | TRBJ1-4 | .
CASSATSTDTQYF | TGTGCCAGCAGTGCCACAAGCACAGATACGCAGTATTTT | TRBV6-1 | . | TRBJ2-3 | .
CASSPRTGDNEQFF | TGTGCCAGCAGCCCCAGGACAGGGGACAATGAGCAGTTCTTC | TRBV5-6 | TRBD1 | TRBJ2-1 | .
CASSLYRAHGEQYF | TGTGCCAGCAGTTTATACAGGGCCCACGGCGAGCAGTACTTC | TRBV27 | . | TRBJ2-7 | .
CASSPPGTGIYEQYF | TGTGCCAGCAGTCCCCCAGGGACAGGGATCTACGAGCAGTACTTC | TRBV28 | TRBD1 | TRBJ2-7 | .
CASSRKRDRAPANYGYTF | TGTGCCAGCAGCCGCAAACGCGACAGGGCCCCGGCTAACTATGGCTACACCTTC | TRBV7-9 | TRBD1 | TRBJ1-2 | .
CASSSGGGNSNQPQHF | TGTGCCAGCAGCTCCGGAGGTGGGAATAGCAATCAGCCCCAGCATTTT | TRBV7-9 | . | TRBJ1-5 | once